This T cell receptor (beta chain) emerged from a study of cytomegalovirus exposure and HLA in healthy donors listed by TCRdb under 2017. Regarding the research as a whole: An earlier analysis of fewer than 750 of the donors reported over 250 Gb of sequence data and roughly 120 million unique TCR beta sequences obtained from about 179 million T cells. In addition to the first cohort of 650 to 750 subjects, a separate validation cohort of over 90 different subjects was used. Both class I and class II loci were covered by HLA typing, at four-digit resolution. About five DR-DQ haplotypes were treated as single units for association and clustering because of strong linkage in the cohort. All discovery cohort repertoires had been generated using a single sequencing platform. High-throughput TCR immunosequencing, statistical association of individual TCRs with disease status, and machine learning were combined to predict cytomegalovirus infection status. Among the roughly 400 genotyped donors, 75% to 90% belonged to the genetic ancestry cluster associated with self-reported Caucasian donors. Donor age, sex, ethnicity and CMV serostatus were compiled together with the repertoire data. The aim of the study was to test whether cataloging public T cell receptors could identify signatures of past pathogen exposure. The later analysis used no new phenotypic data to find candidate immune exposures, relying instead on TCR beta sequences and their occurrence across donors. Across 398 genotyped donors of the cohort, an average of 235,054 unique TCR beta nucleotide sequences per donor were sequenced, and roughly 18% of those sequences were non-productive. In an earlier analysis of 587 of the donors, high-throughput TCR beta sequencing was used to judge whether each TCR beta V gene segment behaved as functional or pseudogenic. To study patterns of TCR occurrence, a later analysis re-analyzed previously published TCR beta repertoires from 600 to 750 donors and added high-resolution HLA genotyping. In a later genetic analysis, genome-wide SNP genotypes for about three fifths of the roughly 670 donors were used, and that subset was treated as a discovery cohort. Using immunosequencing, the study profiled T cell repertoires from some 670 subjects and related those repertoires to cytomegalovirus serostatus. An early release that covered 500 to 800 HLA-typed donors contained around 300 gigabases of sequencing data and approximately 85 million unique TCR sequences. The number of donors typed differed by locus, with about 629-630 for A, B, C, DRB1 and DQB1, 522 for DQA1, nearly 610 for DPA1, and some 440 for DPB1. The investigation overall reported the following: In this cohort, only TCR beta chains were sequenced, and detectable features were limited by the absence of alpha or paired-chain data. A cluster of highly shared sequence variants was judged likely to be a technical artifact of the sequencing pipeline. In a later genetic analysis, fewer N-insertions in productive TCRs were reported among donors in an Asian-associated ancestry cluster than the roughly 700-donor mean. In a later analysis, most CMV-associated TCR beta chains were found to appear HLA-restricted, with HLA associations seemingly driven largely by CMV exposure. Because HLA typing was unavailable for some donors at each locus, only the typed subset was used in association tests. The earlier analysis of 587 of the donors excluded 15 to 20 rarely observed V segments, including chromosome 9 orphons, because counts were too low. The classifier was reported to diagnose cytomegalovirus status with high specificity and sensitivity in both the original and validation cohorts. When HLA alleles, especially DR and DQ, strongly co-occurred, attributing TCR associations to individual alleles was difficult. Three of the identified cytomegalovirus-associated TCR beta chains were confirmed in vitro to be specific for cytomegalovirus antigens. A later analysis reported that several top co-occurrence clusters appeared linked to parvovirus B19, influenza, CMV and Epstein-Barr virus. In an earlier analysis of approximately 590 of the donors, most TCR beta V segments appeared in productive rearrangements about 90% or about 30% of the time, broadly matching IMGT annotations. Some IMGT-functional V segments, including TRBV6-2 and TRBV6-3, could not be distinguished by the 87-base-pair reads and were therefore excluded. A further reported finding was that TCR beta sequences accurately predicted the HLA-A and HLA-B alleles for most subjects in the first cohort. In a later analysis, HLA-associated TCR beta chains showed more clonal expansion and lower generation probabilities than non-associated chains that were equally common. Immune exposure information for the cohort was limited to CMV serostatus. At a false discovery rate of 0.05, a later analysis linked fewer than 20,000 TCR beta sequences to specific HLA alleles. Across donors, most TCR sequences were observed very rarely, whereas some public TCRs were present in many individuals. A later genetic analysis associated a missense DCLRE1C variant with V-gene and J-gene trimming of TCR beta chains, and an independent cohort replicated the association. In a later analysis, the rate of TCR association differed among HLA loci, with DRB1 alleles having the most associated TCRs and HLA-C alleles having the fewest. The study gave a list of 150 to 200 TCR beta chains associated with cytomegalovirus. Linkage disequilibrium might explain the correlated functional status among segregating V segments, but an unknown experimental factor could not be excluded. The authors suggested that the approach could potentially be extended to other disease states and immunological phenotypes. The presence/absence analyses assumed that sequencing depth was roughly uniform across donors, and that assumption may not be true.

Receptor libraries were prepared by the immunoSEQ multiplex PCR assay. A mixture of 60 forward primers for TCR Vbeta segments and 13 reverse primers for TCR Jbeta segments was used in the multiplex PCR. A multiplex PCR assay on genomic DNA amplified the CDR3 region of rearranged TCR beta genes. The Illumina HiSeq System was used to sequence the amplified TCR beta libraries as 87-base-pair reads. Processing in the source paper ran as follows. A later analysis tallied about 77 million unique TCR beta chains across the 610 or so repertoires, and roughly 11 million of those chains were shared by two or more donors. To remove PCR and sequencing errors, raw reads were error-corrected and collapsed into unique sequences using a nearest-neighbor algorithm that merged closely related sequences. Alignment of CDR3 sequences to IMGT reference sequences was used to assign V, D and J gene segments. For a sequence to be retained, at least a six-nucleotide match to both a V gene segment and a J gene segment was required. A rearrangement counted as productive if the CDR3 had no stop codons and remained in frame with V and J, and every other rearrangement counted as non-productive. Following IMGT convention, CDR3 was defined as the stretch from the second conserved V-encoded cysteine up to the conserved J-encoded phenylalanine. The earlier analysis of some 550 of the donors excluded any sequence lacking an unambiguous match to a single V gene segment. An earlier analysis of 587 of the donors classified V segments as functional when productive rearrangements were above 56.7% and as segregating when the standard deviation between donors was above 5%. A statistical classification framework was developed to diagnose cytomegalovirus status using the catalog of TCR beta chain sequences. In a later analysis, V and J genes were assigned by comparing TCR nucleotide sequences against IMGT/GENE-DB human TR gene sequences. A later analysis assigned CDR3 sequences and most-parsimonious VDJ recombination scenarios with the TCRdist pipeline. In a later analysis, each TCR beta chain was defined by its CDR3 amino acid sequence together with its V-gene family, and reads without a unique V-gene family were excluded. As a way to deal with suspected cross-contamination and a sequencing artifact, a later analysis dropped 450 to 600 nucleotide sequences that were highly shared and had low generation probability. For each public chain, a later analysis derived a clonal expansion index from normalized ranks of inferred template counts within each repertoire. In a later analysis, generation probabilities were computed using a VDJ recombination model fitted to out-of-frame rearrangements, and the results were checked against IGoR. In a later analysis, TCR-TCR, TCR-HLA and TCR-CMV co-occurrence was scored with hypergeometric tests, and a repertoire-size bias correction was applied to TCR pairs. False discovery rates were estimated in a later analysis by permuting HLA or CMV assignments 20 times. In a later analysis, co-occurring TCRs were grouped with DBSCAN, and TCRdist sequence similarity was added when clustering was performed within HLA-allele-positive subsets. Co-occurrence clustering excluded repertoires with fewer than 30,000 or more than 120,000 public chains, plus five with anomalous nucleotide sharing. The clones in this table, taken by TCRdb from immuneACCESS, are in-frame only. Not every clone is retained; where verified, under half of the shortfall comes from an unresolved V gene, and the cause of the rest is unknown. The D gene and trimming were derived from the DNA, and the V and J assignments and clone size from that table. This sample holds some 100,000 clones; approximately 75% were observed only once. Clones ranked in the top ten supply approximately 2.1% of the sample.

V loses 7 bases, J loses 0 bases, and the germline ends lie 9 bases apart. From the cysteine through the phenylalanine, the CDR3 covers 13 amino acids. The read is trimmed to its CDR3 DNA, 39 bases read in frame from base 1. The germline V gene (reference sequence) provides CDR1 SGHNT and CDR2 YYREEE. Concerning this clone itself: Its antigen specificity is not known. Nothing much larger sits one base from this clone, and base qualities are not available.

The cohort comprised several hundred healthy bone marrow donors. Cohort members were all nominally healthy when sampled, although unrecorded immune exposures were likely present. The donor was CMV seronegative and belonged to the group of 350 to 400 seronegative cohort members. Each donor provided a peripheral blood sample, and peripheral blood mononuclear cells were used for TCR beta sequencing. The Qiagen DNeasy Blood Extraction Kit was used to extract genomic DNA from the blood cell samples. The chain couples TRBV5-4 to TRBJ2-3; TRBD2 is a possible D gene, resting on 5 matching bases. Sequencing used PBMCs. This receptor was obtained from a woman aged 35 to 49 in good health and CMV-seronegative. CDR3 region: CASRGASTDTQYF. Here is the DNA: TGTGCCAGCCGGGGAGCTAGCACAGATACGCAGTATTTT. This CDR3, with the reference TRBV5-4 and TRBJ2-3 proteins standing in past its ends, gives the full variable domain ETGVTQSPTHLIKTRGQQVTLRCSSQSGHNTVSWYQQALGQGPQFIFQYYREEENGRGNFPPRFSGLQFPNYSSELNVNALELDDSALYLCASRGASTDTQYFGPGTRLTVL.